The next 11 T cell receptor beta chains were all read from a single sample in a study of CD8+ T cells in alopecia areata (dated by TCRdb to the late 2010s). Library creation used the immunoSEQ multiplex PCR assay. RNA was extracted from all samples and reverse transcribed into cDNA, which served as template for TCR sequencing. Held by TCRdb, this immuneACCESS table contains in-frame sequences only and omits some clones. Under half of the omission traces to an unresolved V gene where checked; the cause of the rest is unknown. This sample has about 270,000 clones in the table, none counted a single time. Jointly, the top ten make up more than 0.95% of the sample. Pooled mouse cutaneous lymph node cells were stained for CD4, CD8alpha, NKG2D, NKG2ACE and other markers, then sorted on a BD Influx. The sequenced material came from CD4+ T cells sorted from a lymph node. These receptors were taken from a C3H/HeJ mouse with alopecia areata. This strain has the MHC haplotype H2-k.

This clone was counted between two and nine times. Mouse germline and gene names are used. The CDR3 end falls 4 residues outside the read, so it is completed with the germline J gene. J is TRBJ2-1 and V is TRBV13-3; D is possibly TRBD1 (6 bases). This CDR3 has 13 amino acids. Trimming removed 5 bases from V and 4 bases from J, with 10 bases in between. Germline CDR1 and CDR2: NNHDY and SYVADS. CDR3 in amino acids: CASRGTTYAEQFF. The CDR3 DNA, read in part, is TGTGCCAGCAGGGGGACAACATATGCT.

Worth noting for this clone: Genes and germline come from the mouse. The CDR3 end lies 4 residues beyond the end of the read and is filled in from the germline J gene. The rearrangement joins TRBV13-1 to TRBJ1-2; 7 bases fit TRBD1. With V trimmed by 0 bases and J by 0 bases, 2 bases remained unmatched. This CDR3 is 15 amino acids long. Germline loops: CDR1 NSHNY, CDR2 SYGAGN. The sequenced part of the CDR3 DNA is TGTGCCAGCAGTGATGGGAGGGGGCCAAACTCC. This gives the protein CASSDGRGPNS. Given in full, the CDR3 is CASSDGRGPNSDYTF.

A note on this clone: A much larger clone lies a single base off, so this may be a read error. The germline and genes are mouse ones. The DNA ends 4 residues before the CDR3 does, and the rest of the CDR3 is filled in from the germline J gene. Other DNA sequences in the sample encode the same CDR3. The rearrangement links TRBV13-1 to TRBJ1-2, with TRBD1 identical over 10 bases. Germline V gene sequence: CDR1 NSHNY, CDR2 SYGAGN. The CDR3 sequence is 13 residues long. The ends lost 5 bases at V and 2 bases at J; junction bases unmatched: 0. CDR3 DNA, as far as it was read: TGTGCCAGCAGGGACAGGGGGAACTCC. This encodes CASRDRGNS. Given in full, the CDR3 is CASRDRGNSDYTF.

Turning to this clone: The genes and germline here are from mouse. The read finishes 4 residues shy of the CDR3 end, and the germline J gene is used to complete it. The same CDR3 can be traced to other DNA sequences in this sample. The chain uses TRBV5 and TRBJ2-5, with a possible D match to TRBD2 (7 bases). From germline, CDR1 is LGHNA and CDR2 YNLKQL (reference sequence). Trimming removed 1 base from V and 3 bases from J, with 8 bases in between. The CDR3 consists of 14 residues. Incomplete CDR3 DNA: TGTGCCAGCAGCCAAGGGGGGGCGCAAGAC. It encodes CASSQGGAQD. The entire CDR3 sequence reads CASSQGGAQDTQYF.

Concerning this clone: Mouse germline and gene names are used. The observed sequence ends 4 residues before the CDR3 terminus, with the missing tail filled in from the germline J gene. The chain links TRBV31 to TRBJ1-2; possible D gene TRBD1, 6 bases. V lost 0 bases, J lost 4 bases, and 12 bases lay in between. From germline, CDR1 is GKSSPN and CDR2 SITVG. CDR3 length equals 14 residues. Incomplete CDR3 DNA: TGTGCCTGGAGTCTACCAGGGGATGCCTCC. Amino acids: CAWSLPGDAS. The whole CDR3 protein reads CAWSLPGDASDYTF.

This clone was seen only a few times. The germline and genes are mouse ones. The read terminates 4 residues ahead of where the CDR3 ends, so the germline J gene completes it. The same CDR3 can be traced to other DNA sequences in this sample. The J gene is TRBJ1-1, the V gene TRBV13-1, with D perhaps TRBD1 (5 bases). CDR1 and CDR2 (germline): NSHNY, SYGAGN. With 0 bases removed from V and 4 bases from J, the gap between germline ends came to 7 bases. The CDR3 covers 13 residues. This CDR3 reads CASSDEGVTEVFF. The CDR3 DNA, read in part, is TGTGCCAGCAGTGATGAAGGGGTCACA.

This clone was picked up a small number of times. The genes are named according to mouse. The sequenced fragment ends 4 residues before the CDR3 boundary, so the rest is inferred from the germline J gene. The J gene is TRBJ1-1, the V gene TRBV13-2; weak D call: TRBD1 (5 bases). From germline, CDR1 is NNHNN and CDR2 SYGAGS (reference sequence). The CDR3 covers 15 residues. The V end was cut by 0 bases, the J end by 1 base, with 10 bases between. The part of the CDR3 DNA that was read is TGTGCCAGCGGTGATGCACGACAGAGAAACACA. Translation gives CASGDARQRNT. The full CDR3 protein is CASGDARQRNTEVFF.

A word on this clone: Gene labels here are mouse ones. The read ends 4 residues early relative to the CDR3; the germline J gene fills the gap. The chain couples TRBV13-2 to TRBJ2-1, with D possibly being TRBD1 (6 bases). V shed 0 bases and J shed 4 bases, with 11 bases lying between them. The CDR3 is 15 residues long. Germline values: CDR1 NNHNN, CDR2 SYGAGS (reference sequence). The CDR3 bases that were read are TGTGCCAGCGGTGATGCCGGGACAATGTATGCT. The encoded protein is CASGDAGTMYA. The entire CDR3 sequence reads CASGDAGTMYAEQFF.

This clone occurred a few times. Gene names denote mouse genes. The read ends 4 residues before the CDR3 terminus; that terminus is restored from the germline J gene. The J gene is TRBJ2-2, the V gene TRBV17; D is possibly TRBD2 (7 bases). CDR1 MNHDT and CDR2 YYDKIL come from the germline V gene. This CDR3 contains 15 residues. V was trimmed by 4 bases and J by 4 bases, leaving 13 bases between them. The CDR3 bases that were read are TGTGCTAGCAGTATCCGGGGGGCAAGCACCGGG. This translates into CASSIRGASTG. The CDR3 reads in full as CASSIRGASTGQLYF.

This clone appeared a few times. A read error may be the cause here, since a much bigger clone is one base away. The gene symbols are mouse symbols. The CDR3 is cut off 4 residues early in the read; its end comes from the germline J gene. Distinct nucleotide sequences in the sample also encode this CDR3. The chain is built from TRBV13-3 and TRBJ2-1; TRBD1 aligns across 7 bases. The V gene end was trimmed by 5 bases and the J gene end by 3 bases; junction bases not matched to a gene: 2. The V gene's germline CDR1 is NNHDY and CDR2 SYVADS. The CDR3 loop spans 13 amino acids. The CDR3 loop reads CASRRDSYAEQFF. The sequenced CDR3 bases are TGTGCCAGCAGACGGGACAGCTATGCT.

This clone was counted only a few times. Genes here carry mouse names. The read halts 4 residues ahead of the CDR3 end, with the missing end drawn from the germline J gene. The rearrangement joins TRBV19 to TRBJ2-5, with 7 nucleotides matching TRBD1. Germline trimming cut 5 bases from V and 2 bases from J; bases unmatched to any gene: 5. The CDR3 covers 14 residues. From germline, CDR1 is FNHDT and CDR2 SITEND (reference sequence). The covered CDR3 bases are TGTGCCAGCAGACCGACAGGGTTCCAAGAC. Translation: CASRPTGFQD. The entire CDR3 sequence reads CASRPTGFQDTQYF.